A selection of T cell receptor beta chains follows, all from one sample in a study of cytotoxic CD8 clonotypes in ibrutinib-treated CLL. TCRdb's copy holds only in-frame clones and misses some; the assay was immunoSEQ multiplex PCR. The table shows approximately 350,000 clones, with roughly 71% occurring only once. The sample consisted of PBMCs, taken after 36 months of ibrutinib treatment. The source of these receptors is a human donor with chronic lymphocytic leukemia. The CDR3 runs from the conserved cysteine through the conserved F or W. The order of the fields is V gene, D gene, clone size, J gene, CDR3 DNA, CDR3 protein. A D gene is named only where the DNA matches it firmly. Not every row has a clone size; where given, it reads once, few, many or a size class.

TRBV7-8	-	-	TRBJ2-3	TGTGCCAGCAGCTTAGCGAGGGACATCTACACAGATACGCAGTATTTT	CASSLARDIYTDTQYF
TRBV5-1	-	-	TRBJ2-1	TGCGCCAGCAGCTTGCGGGGGCAGTCCTACAATGAGCAGTTCTTC	CASSLRGQSYNEQFF
TRBV5-1	-	-	TRBJ2-7	TGCGCCAGCAGCTTAGGGGATCAGTACGAGCAGTACTTC	CASSLGDQYEQYF
TRBV7-2	TRBD1	-	TRBJ1-5	TGTGCCAGCAGTCCCGGACAGGGTGGTCAGCCCCAGCATTTT	CASSPGQGGQPQHF
TRBV23-1	-	-	TRBJ2-7	TGCGCCAGCAGTCATCATCCTCCCGCCTACGAGCAGTACTTC	CASSHHPPAYEQYF
TRBV5-6	-	-	TRBJ1-4	TGTGCCAGCAGCTTGGACCCGATGGGAGAAAAACTGTTTTTT	CASSLDPMGEKLFF
TRBV13	-	once	TRBJ1-6	TGTGCCAGCAGCTTTGGCTTAGACAGGTTAAATTCACCCCTCCACTTT	CASSFGLDRLNSPLHF
TRBV6-5	TRBD1	few	TRBJ2-7	TGTGCCAGCAGTTACTCGTGGACCCCAGGGGGCGAGCAGTACTTC	CASSYSWTPGGEQYF
TRBV28	TRBD1	-	TRBJ2-1	TGTGCCAGCAGCGAAAGACAGGGGAAATATGAGCAGTTCTTC	CASSERQGKYEQFF
TRBV14	-	-	TRBJ2-2	TGTGCCAGCAGCCAGACTCACACTTCCAGTTCGCTGTTTTTT	CASSQTHTSSSLFF
TRBV13	TRBD2	few	TRBJ2-7	TGTGCCAGCAGCTTTCGGGACTATTCACCCAGGGCGCCGTCCGGGCAGTACTTC	CASSFRDYSPRAPSGQYF
TRBV5-6	-	few	TRBJ1-5	TGTGCCAGCAGCTCGCTAGAACGCAATCAGCCCCAGCATTTT	CASSSLERNQPQHF
TRBV27	TRBD1	-	TRBJ2-6	TGTGCCAGCAGTTTCTCGACAGGGATAACCTCTGGGGCCAACGTCCTGACTTTC	CASSFSTGITSGANVLTF
TRBV6-5	-	few	TRBJ1-2	TGTGCCAGCAGTTTGACCCAGGGTAGGAGCTATGGCTACACCTTC	CASSLTQGRSYGYTF